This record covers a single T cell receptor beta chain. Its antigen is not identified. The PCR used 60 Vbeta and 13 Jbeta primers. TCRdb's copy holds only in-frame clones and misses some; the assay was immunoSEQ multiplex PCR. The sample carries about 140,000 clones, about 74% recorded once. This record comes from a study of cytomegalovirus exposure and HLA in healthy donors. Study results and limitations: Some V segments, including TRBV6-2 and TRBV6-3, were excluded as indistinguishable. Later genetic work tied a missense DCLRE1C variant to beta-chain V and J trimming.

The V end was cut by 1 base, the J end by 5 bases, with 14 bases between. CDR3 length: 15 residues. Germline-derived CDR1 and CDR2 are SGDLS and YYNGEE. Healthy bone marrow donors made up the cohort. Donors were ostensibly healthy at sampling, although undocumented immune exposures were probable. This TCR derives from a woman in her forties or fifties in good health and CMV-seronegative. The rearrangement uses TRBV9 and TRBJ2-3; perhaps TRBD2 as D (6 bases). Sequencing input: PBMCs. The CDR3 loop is CASSVRTGDRDTQYF. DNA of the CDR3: TGTGCCAGCAGCGTACGAACGGGGGACCGAGATACGCAGTATTTT.